Listed here are 3 T cell receptor beta chains from one sample, sequenced in a study of T cells in Graves' hyperthyroidism and ophthalmopathy. Amplification yielded TCR beta CDR3 regions, with RNA transcripts as the source. The HTBI primer set was used in a first-round RT-PCR of the TCR CDR3. TCRdb fed the multiplex PCR reads into MiXCR, producing one record per CDR3 protein. This table has 160,000 or so distinct CDR3 sequences, about 9% appearing once. Sequences were obtained from blood. These receptor sequences come from a woman aged 18-29 years with Graves' hyperthyroidism that later progressed to Graves' ophthalmopathy.

This clonotype was observed a few times. The chain is built from TRBV15 and TRBJ2-3; 8 bases fit TRBD1. Germline loops: CDR1 LNHNV, CDR2 YYDKDF (reference sequence). The CDR3 consists of 13 residues. With V trimmed by 9 bases and J by 4 bases, 6 bases remained unmatched. In DNA, the CDR3 is TGTGCCACTATCAGGGGGCGGGCAGATACGCAGTATTTT. Residues: CATIRGRADTQYF.

This clonotype was counted at least ten times. The chain is built from TRBV5-4 and TRBJ1-1; no clear D gene. CDR1 is SGHNT and CDR2 is YYREEE in the germline V gene (reference sequence). The germline V and J ends were trimmed by 0 bases and 4 bases, with 10 bases remaining between them. The CDR3 covers 14 residues. CDR3 residues: CASSLADGVTEAFF. In DNA, the CDR3 is TGTGCCAGCAGCTTGGCCGACGGGGTCACTGAAGCTTTCTTT.

The rearrangement uses TRBV4-2 and TRBJ1-4, with D possibly being TRBD1 (5 bases). The CDR3 spans 16 residues. V lost 1 base, J lost 8 bases, and 17 bases lay in between. The V gene's germline CDR1 is LGHNA and CDR2 YNFKEQ. Here the CDR3 DNA reads TGTGCCAGCAGCCAAGGGCCCCCGGGGCGCTGGGAAAAACTGTTTTTT. It specifies CASSQGPPGRWEKLFF.